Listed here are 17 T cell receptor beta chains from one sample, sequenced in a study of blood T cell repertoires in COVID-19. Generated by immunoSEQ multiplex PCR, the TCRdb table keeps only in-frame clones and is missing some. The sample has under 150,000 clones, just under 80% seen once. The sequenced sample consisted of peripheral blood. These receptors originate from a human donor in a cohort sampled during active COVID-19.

In nucleotides, the CDR3 is TGTGCCAGCAGCCACCGGTCTAGCACAGATACGCAGTATTTT. The encoded protein is CASSHRSSTDTQYF. The rearrangement uses TRBV4-2 and TRBJ2-3; D gene uncertain. The CDR3 runs to 14 residues. CDR1 and CDR2 from the germline V gene are LGHNA and YNFKEQ. Trimming took off 3 bases at V and 0 bases at J, with 7 bases between the two ends.

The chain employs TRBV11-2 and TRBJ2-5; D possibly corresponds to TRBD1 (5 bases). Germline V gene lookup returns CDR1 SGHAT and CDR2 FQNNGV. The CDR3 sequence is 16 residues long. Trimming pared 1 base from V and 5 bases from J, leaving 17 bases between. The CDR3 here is CASSLAGSTPGETQYF. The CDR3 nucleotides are TGTGCCAGCAGCTTAGCAGGTTCTACCCCAGGGGAGACCCAGTACTTC.

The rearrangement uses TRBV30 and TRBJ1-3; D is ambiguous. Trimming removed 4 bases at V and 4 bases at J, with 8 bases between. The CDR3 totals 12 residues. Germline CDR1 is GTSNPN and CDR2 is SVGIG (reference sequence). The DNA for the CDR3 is TGTGCCTGGAAGTGGCTCGGAAACACCATATATTTT. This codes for CAWKWLGNTIYF.

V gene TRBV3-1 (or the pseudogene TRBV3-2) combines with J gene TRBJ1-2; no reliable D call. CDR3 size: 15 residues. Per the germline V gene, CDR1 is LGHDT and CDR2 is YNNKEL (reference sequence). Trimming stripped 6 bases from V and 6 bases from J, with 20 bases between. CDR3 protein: CASSKSGQTRDGYTF. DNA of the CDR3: TGTGCCAGCAGTAAGTCTGGTCAGACGAGGGATGGCTACACCTTC.

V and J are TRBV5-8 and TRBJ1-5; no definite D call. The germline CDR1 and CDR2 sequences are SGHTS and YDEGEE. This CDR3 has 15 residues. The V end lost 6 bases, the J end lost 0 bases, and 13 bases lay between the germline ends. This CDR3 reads CASTATRGSNQPQHF. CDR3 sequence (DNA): TGTGCCAGCACCGCTACCCGCGGTAGCAATCAGCCCCAGCATTTT.

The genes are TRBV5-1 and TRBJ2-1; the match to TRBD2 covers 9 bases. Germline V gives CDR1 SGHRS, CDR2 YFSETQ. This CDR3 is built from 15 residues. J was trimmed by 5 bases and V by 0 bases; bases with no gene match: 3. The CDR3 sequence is CASSLVLAGDNEQFF. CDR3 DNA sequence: TGCGCCAGCAGCTTGGTGTTAGCGGGGGACAATGAGCAGTTCTTC.

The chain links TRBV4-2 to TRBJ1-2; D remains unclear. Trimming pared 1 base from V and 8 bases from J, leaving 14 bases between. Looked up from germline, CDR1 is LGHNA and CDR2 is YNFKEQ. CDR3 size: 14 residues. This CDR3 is CASSQALSRGGYTF. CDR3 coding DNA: TGTGCCAGCAGCCAAGCTCTATCCCGGGGAGGCTACACCTTC.

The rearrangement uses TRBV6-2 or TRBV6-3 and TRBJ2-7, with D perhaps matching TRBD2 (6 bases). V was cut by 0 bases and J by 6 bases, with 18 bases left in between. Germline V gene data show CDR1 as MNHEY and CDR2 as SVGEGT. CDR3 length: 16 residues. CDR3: CASSYSIIGRGGEQYF. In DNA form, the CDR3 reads TGTGCCAGCAGTTACTCGATTATAGGGCGGGGAGGCGAGCAGTACTTC.

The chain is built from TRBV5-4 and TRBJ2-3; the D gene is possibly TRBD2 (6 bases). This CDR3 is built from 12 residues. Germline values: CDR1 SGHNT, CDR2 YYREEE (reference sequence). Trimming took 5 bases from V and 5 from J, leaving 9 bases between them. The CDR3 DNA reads TGTGCCAGCAGTAGCGGCGGAGATACGCAGTATTTT. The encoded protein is CASSSGGDTQYF.

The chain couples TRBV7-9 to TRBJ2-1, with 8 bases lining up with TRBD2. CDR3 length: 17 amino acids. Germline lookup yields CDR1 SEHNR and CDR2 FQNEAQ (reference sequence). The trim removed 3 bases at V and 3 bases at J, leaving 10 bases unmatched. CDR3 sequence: CASSFVGLAVDYNEQFF. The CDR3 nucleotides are TGTGCCAGCAGCTTTGTCGGACTAGCTGTCGACTACAATGAGCAGTTCTTC. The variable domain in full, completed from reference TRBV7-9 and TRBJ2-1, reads DTGVSQNPRHKITKRGQNVTFRCDPISEHNRLYWYRQTLGQGPEFLTYFQNEAQLEKSRLLSDRFSAERPKGSFSTLEIQRTEQGDSAMYLCASSFVGLAVDYNEQFFGPGTRLTVL.

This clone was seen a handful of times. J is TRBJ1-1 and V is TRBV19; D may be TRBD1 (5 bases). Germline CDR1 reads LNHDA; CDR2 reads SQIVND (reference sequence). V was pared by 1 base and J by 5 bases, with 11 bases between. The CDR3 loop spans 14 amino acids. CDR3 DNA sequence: TGTGCCAGTAGTATAGCTGGGGCTGCGACTGAAGCTTTCTTT. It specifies CASSIAGAATEAFF.

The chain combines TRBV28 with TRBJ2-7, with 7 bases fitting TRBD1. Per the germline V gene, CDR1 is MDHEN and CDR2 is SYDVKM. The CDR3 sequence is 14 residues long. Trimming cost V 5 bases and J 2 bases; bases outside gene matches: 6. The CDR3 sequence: CASSTWTGPYEQYF. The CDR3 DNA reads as TGTGCCAGCAGTACTTGGACAGGACCCTACGAGCAGTACTTC.

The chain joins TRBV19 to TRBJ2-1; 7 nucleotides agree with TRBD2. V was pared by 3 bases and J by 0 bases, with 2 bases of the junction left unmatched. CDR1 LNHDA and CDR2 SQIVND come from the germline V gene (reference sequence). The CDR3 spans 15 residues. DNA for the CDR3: TGTGCCAGTAGTATGGGGGGGAGCTCCTACAATGAGCAGTTCTTC. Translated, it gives CASSMGGSSYNEQFF.

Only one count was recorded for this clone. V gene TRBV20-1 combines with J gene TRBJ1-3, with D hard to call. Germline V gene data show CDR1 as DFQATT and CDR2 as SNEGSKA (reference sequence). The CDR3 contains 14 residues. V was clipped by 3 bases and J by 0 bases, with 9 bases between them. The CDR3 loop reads CSASKQSSGNTIYF. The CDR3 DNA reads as TGCAGTGCTAGTAAACAAAGCTCTGGAAACACCATATATTTT.

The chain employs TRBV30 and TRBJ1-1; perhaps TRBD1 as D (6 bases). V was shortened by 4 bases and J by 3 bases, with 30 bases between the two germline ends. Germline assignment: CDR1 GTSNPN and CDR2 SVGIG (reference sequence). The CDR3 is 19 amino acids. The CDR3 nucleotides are TGTGCCTGGAATAACCCAAGGGGGGGCCTATGGTTTGCGGACACTGAAGCTTTCTTT. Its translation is CAWNNPRGGLWFADTEAFF.

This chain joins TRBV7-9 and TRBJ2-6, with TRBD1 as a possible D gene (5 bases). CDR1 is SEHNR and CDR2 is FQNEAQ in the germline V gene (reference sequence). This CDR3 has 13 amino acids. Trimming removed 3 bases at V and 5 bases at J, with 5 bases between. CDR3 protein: CASSLGRANVLTF. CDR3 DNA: TGTGCCAGCAGCTTGGGGCGGGCCAACGTCCTGACTTTC. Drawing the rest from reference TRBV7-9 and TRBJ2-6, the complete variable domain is DTGVSQNPRHKITKRGQNVTFRCDPISEHNRLYWYRQTLGQGPEFLTYFQNEAQLEKSRLLSDRFSAERPKGSFSTLEIQRTEQGDSAMYLCASSLGRANVLTFGAGSRLTVL.

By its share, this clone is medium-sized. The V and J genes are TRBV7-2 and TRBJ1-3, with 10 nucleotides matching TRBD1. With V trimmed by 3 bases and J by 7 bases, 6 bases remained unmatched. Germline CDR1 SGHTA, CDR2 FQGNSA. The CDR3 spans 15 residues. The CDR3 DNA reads TGTGCCAGCAGCTTCGGACAGGGGGAGAGGAACACCATATATTTT. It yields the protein CASSFGQGERNTIYF. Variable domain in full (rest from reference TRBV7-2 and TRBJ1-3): GAGVSQSPSNKVTEKGKDVELRCDPISGHTALYWYRQSLGQGLEFLIYFQGNSAPDKSGLPSDRFSAERTGGSVSTLTIQRTQQEDSAVYLCASSFGQGERNTIYFGEGSWLTVV.